These T cell receptor beta chains were read from a single sample in a study of blood T cell repertoires in COVID-19. Measured with immunoSEQ multiplex PCR; TCRdb has only the in-frame clones, and not every one. The sample lists just over 250,000 clones; about 90% were seen once. Sequencing was carried out using peripheral blood. The source of these receptors is a woman between 70 and 85 years old with COVID-19, enrolled during active disease. Both conserved end residues are part of each CDR3. D genes are given only for firm matches. A row's size may be missing; if present it is once, few, many or a size class.

d_call	clone_size	j_call	v_call	cdr3_nt	cdr3_aa
NA	NA	TRBJ2-5	TRBV11-2	TGTGCCAGCAGCTTAGGTGTCGCGGGGACCCAGTACTTC	CASSLGVAGTQYF
NA	NA	TRBJ2-2	TRBV15	TGTGCCACCAGCAGCTACAGGGCCACTGATAGGACCGGGGAGCTGTTTTTT	CATSSYRATDRTGELFF
TRBD1	NA	TRBJ1-1	TRBV18	TGTGCCAGCTCACCAGGACAGGAGACTGAAGCTTTCTTT	CASSPGQETEAFF
NA	NA	TRBJ2-5	TRBV2	TGTGCCAGCAGTGGGAGGAGGACCCAGTACTTC	CASSGRRTQYF
NA	NA	TRBJ2-7	TRBV28	TGTGCCAGCAGTTTGCCACAGACCAATTACGAGCAGTACTTC	CASSLPQTNYEQYF
TRBD1	NA	TRBJ1-2	TRBV10-3	TGTGCCATCAGTGAGAAAGACAGGGGGTATGGCTACACCTTC	CAISEKDRGYGYTF
NA	NA	TRBJ1-6	TRBV19	TGTGCCAGACAGGGTCGGGAGGATAATTCACCCCTCCACTTT	CARQGREDNSPLHF
NA	NA	TRBJ2-3	TRBV28	TGTGCCAGCAGTACCCGGGACAAACTCACAGATACGCAGTATTTT	CASSTRDKLTDTQYF
NA	NA	TRBJ1-2	TRBV6-1	TGTGCCAGCAGTTATTTTGGGACATCCTATGGCTACACCTTC	CASSYFGTSYGYTF
TRBD1	NA	TRBJ1-2	TRBV6-5	TGTGCCAGCAGTTATTCGGATTCAGGGGGCGCATACACCTTC	CASSYSDSGGAYTF
TRBD1	once	TRBJ2-5	TRBV30	TGTGCCTGGAGTAAGGGGGCAGAGACCCAGTACTTC	CAWSKGAETQYF
TRBD2	NA	TRBJ2-5	TRBV18	TGTGCCAGCTCACCCGACGGGGGAGGGAGCCAAGAGACCCAGTACTTC	CASSPDGGGSQETQYF
TRBD1	many	TRBJ2-2	TRBV28	TGTGCCAGCAGGACTGCCGGGACAGGGCTTTTCGGCACCGGGGAGCTGTTTTTT	CASRTAGTGLFGTGELFF
TRBD2	NA	TRBJ2-2	TRBV12-3/TRBV12-4	TGTGCCAGCAGTCCTAGCGGGAGGGGGGAGCTGTTTTTT	CASSPSGRGELFF
NA	NA	TRBJ2-2	TRBV11-3	TGTGCCAGCAGCTCCGGTGTAGGGGAAGTCTACACCGGGGAGCTGTTTTTT	CASSSGVGEVYTGELFF
TRBD2	NA	TRBJ2-3	TRBV24-1	TGTGCCACCAGTGCCCCACGGGGGGGCGGAGATACGCAGTATTTT	CATSAPRGGGDTQYF
TRBD2	NA	TRBJ2-1	TRBV6-5	TGTGCCAGCAGTTACGGAGCGGGAGGGCCAGGTGAGCAGTTCTTC	CASSYGAGGPGEQFF
TRBD2	NA	TRBJ2-7	TRBV4-3	TGCGCCAGCAGCCAATCATGGACTAGCGAGTACGAGCAGTACTTC	CASSQSWTSEYEQYF
TRBD1	NA	TRBJ1-6	TRBV18	TGTGCCAGCTCGCCTGACAGGGCGCGTTCACCCCTCCACTTT	CASSPDRARSPLHF
NA	many	TRBJ1-1	TRBV6-5	TGTGCCAGCAGTACGACAGGCATGATTAACACTGAAGCTTTCTTT	CASSTTGMINTEAFF
TRBD1	once	TRBJ1-6	TRBV28	TGTGCCAGCAGTTTATTAGGACAGGGGGAGTATAATTCACCCCTCCACTTT	CASSLLGQGEYNSPLHF
NA	NA	TRBJ1-2	TRBV5-1	TGCGCCAGCAGCTTGGTTCAGGGCTATGGCTACACCTTC	CASSLVQGYGYTF
TRBD2	NA	TRBJ2-3	TRBV4-3	TGCGCCAGCAGCCCCGGACTAGCGGGAGACGCAGATACGCAGTATTTT	CASSPGLAGDADTQYF
NA	NA	TRBJ2-7	TRBV27	TGTGCCAGCCTGGGCGGGACTCCCTACGAGCAGTACTTC	CASLGGTPYEQYF
TRBD2	NA	TRBJ2-2	TRBV6-2/TRBV6-3	TGTGCCAGCAGCCGACTAGCGGGGTCCGGGGAGCTGTTTTTT	CASSRLAGSGELFF
TRBD2	NA	TRBJ2-7	TRBV5-4	TGTGCCAGCAGCTTGGAATCTCAGGCCGGACTAGCGGTATACGAGCAGTACTTC	CASSLESQAGLAVYEQYF
NA	once	TRBJ1-3	TRBV27	TGTGCCAGCAGTTTACAGGGTTTAGGGACTGGAAACACCATATATTTT	CASSLQGLGTGNTIYF
NA	NA	TRBJ2-7	TRBV28	TGTGCCAGCAGTTTATGGCGGGGGCGGTACGAGCAGTACTTC	CASSLWRGRYEQYF
TRBD2	NA	TRBJ2-7	TRBV12-5	TGTGCTAGTGCCCTGGGGGGGAACGAGCAGTACTTC	CASALGGNEQYF
TRBD1	NA	TRBJ1-2	TRBV5-5	TGTGCCAGCAGCTCCGGACAGGGGTCGGGCTACACCTTC	CASSSGQGSGYTF
NA	NA	TRBJ2-1	TRBV3-1/TRBV3-2	TGTGCCAGCAGCCAAGATACCAGTTACTACAATGAGCAGTTCTTC	CASSQDTSYYNEQFF
TRBD1	NA	TRBJ1-1	TRBV3-1/TRBV3-2	TGTGCCAGCAGCCTACAGACAGGGGGGAACACTGAAGCTTTCTTT	CASSLQTGGNTEAFF
TRBD1	NA	TRBJ2-1	TRBV29-1	TGCAGCGTTTGGGACAGGAAATACAATGAGCAGTTCTTC	CSVWDRKYNEQFF
TRBD1	once	TRBJ1-1	TRBV5-1	TGCGCCAGCAGCCGTCTGCCGGGACAGGGGATGGGGAACACTGAAGCTTTCTTT	CASSRLPGQGMGNTEAFF
TRBD1	NA	TRBJ1-5	TRBV19	TGTGCCAGTAGTAGAGGGACAGGGCTGGATCAGCCCCAGCATTTT	CASSRGTGLDQPQHF
TRBD2	few	TRBJ2-3	TRBV4-1	TGCGCCAGCAGCCAAGGCTGGACTAGCGGGAGTAGCACAGATACGCAGTATTTT	CASSQGWTSGSSTDTQYF
NA	NA	TRBJ1-2	TRBV27	TGTGCCAGCAGTTTGGTGGGCAGGGGTGGCTATGGCTACACCTTC	CASSLVGRGGYGYTF